Below, 8 T cell receptor beta chains from the same sample are listed, as sequenced in a study of radiotherapy plus CTLA-4 blockade in lung cancer. Assay used: immunoSEQ multiplex PCR; TCRdb lists only in-frame clones, some missing. There are tens of thousands of clones in the sample; approximately 85% occur only once, and 5% to 6% lies in the top ten. The sample in question was peripheral blood, obtained from a patient treated with radiotherapy plus ipilimumab. All receptors come from a human donor with non-small cell lung cancer who had stable disease on radiotherapy plus ipilimumab.

The V call is TRBV7-3, the J call TRBJ2-4; D is perhaps TRBD1 (7 bases). CDR3 size: 14 residues. V lost 5 bases, J lost 3 bases, and 11 bases lay in between. Germline V lookup: CDR1 SGHTA, CDR2 FQGTGA. The CDR3 DNA is TGTGCCAGCAGCCAGGGGGGAGGCAAAAACATTCAGTACTTC. This codes for CASSQGGGKNIQYF.

The chain combines TRBV11-2 with TRBJ1-2, with 10 bases identical to TRBD1. This CDR3 region has 15 residues. CDR1 and CDR2 (germline): SGHAT, FQNNGV. V gave up 5 bases and J gave up 7 bases; unmatched junction bases: 10. The CDR3 sequence is CASSTGRDRGSGYTF. DNA for the CDR3: TGTGCCAGCAGCACCGGACGGGACAGGGGAAGTGGCTACACCTTC.

V and J are TRBV28 and TRBJ2-3; TRBD1 agrees at 7 bases. CDR3 length equals 17 residues. V was pared by 2 bases and J by 3 bases, with 11 bases of the junction left unmatched. The germline gives CDR1 MDHEN, CDR2 SYDVKM. CDR3 DNA sequence: TGTGCCAGCAGTTTAACCTCCCGAACAGGGGCAACAGATACGCAGTATTTT. Encoded protein: CASSLTSRTGATDTQYF.

The gene calls are TRBV4-1 and TRBJ1-1, with 8 nucleotides matching TRBD1. CDR1 MGHRA and CDR2 YSYEKL come from the germline V gene. Germline trimming cut 0 bases from V and 5 bases from J; bases unmatched to any gene: 11. CDR3 length: 17 amino acids. CDR3 in DNA: TGCGCCAGCAGCCAAGATCCGGCAGGGGGCAGGTGGACTGAAGCTTTCTTT. Translated: CASSQDPAGGRWTEAFF.

The chain carries TRBV19 and TRBJ1-4; no clear D gene. The CDR3 sequence is 15 residues long. V dropped 7 bases and J dropped 0 bases, with 12 bases sitting between them. From germline, CDR1 is LNHDA and CDR2 SQIVND (reference sequence). The DNA of the CDR3 is TGTGCCAGTACAGTTCGACGGGCAACTAATGAAAAACTGTTTTTT. Protein: CASTVRRATNEKLFF.

The chain uses TRBV28 and TRBJ2-1; 8 nucleotides match TRBD2. The J segment lost 1 base and the V segment lost 7 bases, leaving 9 bases of the junction unmatched. CDR3 size: 16 residues. From germline, CDR1 is MDHEN and CDR2 SYDVKM. Here the CDR3 DNA reads TGTGCCAGCACCATCAAGCGGGGGAGTTCCTACAATGAGCAGTTCTTC. Translation gives CASTIKRGSSYNEQFF.

V and J are TRBV28 and TRBJ1-2; 8 bases agree with TRBD1. This CDR3 has 13 residues. After removal of 6 bases from V and 5 bases from J, the junction contained 5 bases not matched to a gene. The germline V gene has CDR1 MDHEN and CDR2 SYDVKM. The CDR3 region is CASSRTGPYGYTF. CDR3 sequence (DNA): TGTGCCAGCAGCAGGACAGGGCCGTATGGCTACACCTTC.

The V and J genes are TRBV7-9 and TRBJ2-7; D perhaps matches TRBD2 (6 bases). The CDR3 length is 14 residues. CDR1 SEHNR and CDR2 FQNEAQ come from the germline V gene (reference sequence). The V end was cut by 5 bases, the J end by 6 bases, with 17 bases between. As DNA, the CDR3 is TGTGCCAGCAGCCCCGGTGGGCGGGGTACCGAGCAGTACTTC. As protein: CASSPGGRGTEQYF.